This T cell receptor beta chain was documented in a study of monozygotic twins with cystic fibrosis. The study, taken as a whole, reports: Nucleotide-identical clonotype sharing was significantly higher within monozygotic CF twin pairs than between unrelated CF individuals. Clonality was generally low (median about 0.01), higher in the most severe patients. Co-twins had the most similar V usage for 13 of 16 pairs, J for 8.

Turning to this clone: Its antigen is still unknown.

V was clipped by 4 bases and J by 4 bases; unmatched bases: 8. The CDR3 runs to 15 residues. Germline CDR1 SGHDN, CDR2 FVKESK. The table came from immunoSEQ multiplex PCR; TCRdb's copy has only in-frame clones and leaves some out. The sample lists approximately 32,000 clones; just over 95% were seen once. The specimen was blood. The V call is TRBV14, the J call TRBJ1-2; the match to TRBD1 covers 8 bases. The receptor was derived from a girl aged 2 to 10 with cystic fibrosis. The CDR3 is CASSPHGDRRYGYTF. The CDR3 nucleotides are TGTGCCAGCAGCCCACACGGGGACAGGCGCTATGGCTACACCTTC.